This TCR beta chain is drawn from a study of response to subunit inactivated influenza vaccine. Overall study results and limits: Every seasonal influenza vaccination brings in few new T cells, the authors suggested.

As regards this clonotype: Its antigen is still unknown.

TCRdb reprocessed the RT-PCR reads with MiXCR, giving one entry per CDR3 protein. The sample lists 530,000 or so distinct CDR3 sequences, about an eighth occurring once. Germline V lookup: CDR1 LGHDT, CDR2 YNNKEL (reference sequence). Trimming cost V 2 bases and J 0 bases, with 15 bases left between them. This CDR3 comprises 17 residues. This chain links TRBV3-1 with TRBJ2-3, with D tentatively TRBD2 (7 bases). The material was PBMCs from blood, obtained on the day of vaccination. The TCR comes from a man between 50 and 59 years old who received an inactivated influenza vaccine. The CDR3 sequence: CASSQRVGGPSTDTQYF. As DNA, the CDR3 is TGTGCCAGCAGCCAACGAGTGGGGGGGCCTAGCACAGATACGCAGTATTTT.